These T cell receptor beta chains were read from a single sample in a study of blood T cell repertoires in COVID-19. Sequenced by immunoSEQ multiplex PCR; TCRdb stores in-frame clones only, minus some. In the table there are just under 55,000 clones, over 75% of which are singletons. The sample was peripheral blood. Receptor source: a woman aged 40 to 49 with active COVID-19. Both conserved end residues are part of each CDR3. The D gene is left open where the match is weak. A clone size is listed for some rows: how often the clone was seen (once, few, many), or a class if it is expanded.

CDR3nt: TGTGCCACCAGCAGACCCAGGGGGCCTAATTCACCCCTCCACTTT
CDR3aa: CATSRPRGPNSPLHF
j_gene: TRBJ1-6
v_gene: TRBV15
d_gene: TRBD1
abundance: NA

CDR3nt: TGTGCCAGCAGTTACGGGACAGGGGGCCCCTACGAGCAGTACTTC
CDR3aa: CASSYGTGGPYEQYF
j_gene: TRBJ2-7
v_gene: TRBV6-5
d_gene: TRBD1
abundance: NA

CDR3nt: TGCGCCAGCAGCGCAGGGGGTCTAGGCACAGATACGCAGTATTTT
CDR3aa: CASSAGGLGTDTQYF
j_gene: TRBJ2-3
v_gene: TRBV5-1
d_gene: TRBD1
abundance: once

CDR3nt: TGTGCCAGCAGCGTATCAGGGGCTAATAACGAGCAGTACTTC
CDR3aa: CASSVSGANNEQYF
j_gene: TRBJ2-7
v_gene: TRBV9
d_gene: NA
abundance: NA

CDR3nt: TGTGCCAGCAGCCCTAGCGGGGGGGCTTTTCAGCAGTACTTC
CDR3aa: CASSPSGGAFQQYF
j_gene: TRBJ2-7
v_gene: TRBV7-2
d_gene: TRBD2
abundance: NA

CDR3nt: TGTGCCAGCACTTCGGGGGGGTACGAGCAGTACTTC
CDR3aa: CASTSGGYEQYF
j_gene: TRBJ2-7
v_gene: TRBV6-5
d_gene: TRBD2
abundance: NA

CDR3nt: TGTGCCAGCGCAAGGGGGCAGGAAGAGACCCAGTACTTC
CDR3aa: CASARGQEETQYF
j_gene: TRBJ2-5
v_gene: TRBV7-9
d_gene: TRBD1
abundance: NA

CDR3nt: TGTGCCAGCAGTCATAGAGGTGGGGCAGCCTACAATGAGCAGTTCTTC
CDR3aa: CASSHRGGAAYNEQFF
j_gene: TRBJ2-1
v_gene: TRBV27
d_gene: NA
abundance: once

CDR3nt: TGTGCCAGCAGCTTAGGGGGCGGGGGCCCCGGTAAAGCTTTCTTT
CDR3aa: CASSLGGGGPGKAFF
j_gene: TRBJ1-1
v_gene: TRBV7-2
d_gene: NA
abundance: NA

CDR3nt: TGCGCCAGCAGCCCTATTGAGCGGGGCAGAGAGACCCAGTACTTC
CDR3aa: CASSPIERGRETQYF
j_gene: TRBJ2-5
v_gene: TRBV5-1
d_gene: TRBD2
abundance: once

CDR3nt: TGTGCCAGCTCACCACCGATCTTGCGAGCGGGGGCTCAGAGAGGGATTTACAATGAGCAGTTCTTC
CDR3aa: CASSPPILRAGAQRGIYNEQFF
j_gene: TRBJ2-1
v_gene: TRBV18
d_gene: TRBD2
abundance: NA

CDR3nt: TGTGCCTGGAGGGCGGGAGGGTATGGCTACACCTTC
CDR3aa: CAWRAGGYGYTF
j_gene: TRBJ1-2
v_gene: TRBV30
d_gene: NA
abundance: NA

CDR3nt: TGTGCCAGCAGCCCCGAGGCCAGGACAGAGCAGTTCTTC
CDR3aa: CASSPEARTEQFF
j_gene: TRBJ2-1
v_gene: TRBV6-2/TRBV6-3
d_gene: NA
abundance: NA

CDR3nt: TGCGCCAGCAGCAAGGACAGCAAGAATGAAAAACTGTTTTTT
CDR3aa: CASSKDSKNEKLFF
j_gene: TRBJ1-4
v_gene: TRBV5-1
d_gene: NA
abundance: NA

CDR3nt: TGCGCCAGCAGCGTTACAGGGGGCCGAAACACCGGGGAGCTGTTTTTT
CDR3aa: CASSVTGGRNTGELFF
j_gene: TRBJ2-2
v_gene: TRBV5-1
d_gene: TRBD1
abundance: NA

CDR3nt: TGTGCCATCAGTGATCGGGGGAACATGGGCTACACCTTC
CDR3aa: CAISDRGNMGYTF
j_gene: TRBJ1-2
v_gene: TRBV10-3
d_gene: NA
abundance: NA

CDR3nt: TGTGCCAGCGGACTGGACAGGGAAGTTTGGGGCTACACCTTC
CDR3aa: CASGLDREVWGYTF
j_gene: TRBJ1-2
v_gene: TRBV7-9
d_gene: TRBD1
abundance: NA

CDR3nt: TGTGCCAGCAGCTTGGGACTGGGTTCCTATGGCTACACCTTC
CDR3aa: CASSLGLGSYGYTF
j_gene: TRBJ1-2
v_gene: TRBV5-6
d_gene: NA
abundance: NA

CDR3nt: TGTGCCTGGAGTTCTGGACTAGAAATGGCCGGGGAGCTGTTTTTT
CDR3aa: CAWSSGLEMAGELFF
j_gene: TRBJ2-2
v_gene: TRBV30
d_gene: TRBD2
abundance: NA

CDR3nt: TGTGCCAGCAGGGACAGGGTGGGAGCCGGGGAGCTGTTTTTT
CDR3aa: CASRDRVGAGELFF
j_gene: TRBJ2-2
v_gene: TRBV6-5
d_gene: TRBD1
abundance: few

CDR3nt: TGCAGCGTTGATCCCGACACCCAAGAGACCCAGTACTTC
CDR3aa: CSVDPDTQETQYF
j_gene: TRBJ2-5
v_gene: TRBV29-1
d_gene: NA
abundance: NA

CDR3nt: TGCGCCAGCAGTGAGTATCCGGGAAGCACTGAAGCTTTCTTT
CDR3aa: CASSEYPGSTEAFF
j_gene: TRBJ1-1
v_gene: TRBV10-2
d_gene: NA
abundance: NA

CDR3nt: TGTGCCAGCAGCTTCCCTTCCCCTCAGTACTTC
CDR3aa: CASSFPSPQYF
j_gene: TRBJ2-4
v_gene: TRBV5-6
d_gene: NA
abundance: NA

CDR3nt: TGTGCCAGCAGCCCTGGTGGCGGAGAGACCCAGTACTTC
CDR3aa: CASSPGGGETQYF
j_gene: TRBJ2-5
v_gene: TRBV3-1/TRBV3-2
d_gene: NA
abundance: once

CDR3nt: TGTGCCAGCAGCTTGACTAGCGGCGTGGGTAATGAGCAGTTCTTC
CDR3aa: CASSLTSGVGNEQFF
j_gene: TRBJ2-1
v_gene: TRBV5-4
d_gene: TRBD2
abundance: NA

CDR3nt: TGTGCCAGCAGCTTAGCTGGGGACAGGGGACACGAGCAGTACTTC
CDR3aa: CASSLAGDRGHEQYF
j_gene: TRBJ2-7
v_gene: TRBV11-2
d_gene: TRBD1
abundance: NA

CDR3nt: TGTGCCAGTAGAACCGGACTGGGGGAGGTGGATACGCAGTATTTT
CDR3aa: CASRTGLGEVDTQYF
j_gene: TRBJ2-3
v_gene: TRBV19
d_gene: NA
abundance: NA

CDR3nt: TGTGCCAGCAGCCAGCCCAGCGGGAGATCCTACGAGCAGTACTTC
CDR3aa: CASSQPSGRSYEQYF
j_gene: TRBJ2-7
v_gene: TRBV6-2/TRBV6-3
d_gene: TRBD2
abundance: NA

CDR3nt: TGTGCCAGCTCACCAGACAGAAACGAGCAGTACTTC
CDR3aa: CASSPDRNEQYF
j_gene: TRBJ2-7
v_gene: TRBV18
d_gene: NA
abundance: NA

CDR3nt: TGTGCCACCAGCTCCGGCAGGGGTATCTATGGCTACACCTTC
CDR3aa: CATSSGRGIYGYTF
j_gene: TRBJ1-2
v_gene: TRBV15
d_gene: NA
abundance: NA

CDR3nt: TGTGCCAGCAGTTACGGGACTAGTTCGGAGACCCAGTACTTC
CDR3aa: CASSYGTSSETQYF
j_gene: TRBJ2-5
v_gene: TRBV6-5
d_gene: TRBD2
abundance: NA

CDR3nt: TGTGCCATCAGTGAGTCGGAGATTGGGACAGGGCAGAGTGGCTACACCTTC
CDR3aa: CAISESEIGTGQSGYTF
j_gene: TRBJ1-2
v_gene: TRBV10-3
d_gene: TRBD1
abundance: NA

CDR3nt: TGTGCCAGCAGCGTAGCTGCGGAGGGAGGTTCACCCCTCCACTTT
CDR3aa: CASSVAAEGGSPLHF
j_gene: TRBJ1-6
v_gene: TRBV9
d_gene: NA
abundance: NA